The TCR beta chain under discussion was sequenced for a study of STAT5B mutations in CD4+ large granular lymphocyte leukemia. Study-level results: The CD4+ versus CD8+ T-LGLL clonality difference may reflect limited sample size. TRBV06-family usage was enriched in top patient clones (8/27) versus controls (2/35).

Controls came from buffy coats of healthy blood donors. There are 15 residues in the CDR3. V lost 3 bases and J 7 bases, leaving 15 bases between the germline ends. In germline, CDR1 is MDHEN, CDR2 SYDVKM. TCRdb's copy holds only in-frame clones and misses some; the assay was immunoSEQ multiplex PCR. The sample carries nearly 35,000 clones, roughly 76% recorded once. A note on this clone: Its specificity is unknown.

The gene calls are TRBV28 and TRBJ2-2; TRBD2 might be the D (5 bases). The sequence was obtained from a human donor in good health. Source material: CD4+ T cells from blood buffy coats. This CDR3 reads CASSFPTRAHGELFF. In DNA form, the CDR3 reads TGTGCCAGCAGTTTCCCAACTAGAGCTCACGGGGAGCTGTTTTTT.